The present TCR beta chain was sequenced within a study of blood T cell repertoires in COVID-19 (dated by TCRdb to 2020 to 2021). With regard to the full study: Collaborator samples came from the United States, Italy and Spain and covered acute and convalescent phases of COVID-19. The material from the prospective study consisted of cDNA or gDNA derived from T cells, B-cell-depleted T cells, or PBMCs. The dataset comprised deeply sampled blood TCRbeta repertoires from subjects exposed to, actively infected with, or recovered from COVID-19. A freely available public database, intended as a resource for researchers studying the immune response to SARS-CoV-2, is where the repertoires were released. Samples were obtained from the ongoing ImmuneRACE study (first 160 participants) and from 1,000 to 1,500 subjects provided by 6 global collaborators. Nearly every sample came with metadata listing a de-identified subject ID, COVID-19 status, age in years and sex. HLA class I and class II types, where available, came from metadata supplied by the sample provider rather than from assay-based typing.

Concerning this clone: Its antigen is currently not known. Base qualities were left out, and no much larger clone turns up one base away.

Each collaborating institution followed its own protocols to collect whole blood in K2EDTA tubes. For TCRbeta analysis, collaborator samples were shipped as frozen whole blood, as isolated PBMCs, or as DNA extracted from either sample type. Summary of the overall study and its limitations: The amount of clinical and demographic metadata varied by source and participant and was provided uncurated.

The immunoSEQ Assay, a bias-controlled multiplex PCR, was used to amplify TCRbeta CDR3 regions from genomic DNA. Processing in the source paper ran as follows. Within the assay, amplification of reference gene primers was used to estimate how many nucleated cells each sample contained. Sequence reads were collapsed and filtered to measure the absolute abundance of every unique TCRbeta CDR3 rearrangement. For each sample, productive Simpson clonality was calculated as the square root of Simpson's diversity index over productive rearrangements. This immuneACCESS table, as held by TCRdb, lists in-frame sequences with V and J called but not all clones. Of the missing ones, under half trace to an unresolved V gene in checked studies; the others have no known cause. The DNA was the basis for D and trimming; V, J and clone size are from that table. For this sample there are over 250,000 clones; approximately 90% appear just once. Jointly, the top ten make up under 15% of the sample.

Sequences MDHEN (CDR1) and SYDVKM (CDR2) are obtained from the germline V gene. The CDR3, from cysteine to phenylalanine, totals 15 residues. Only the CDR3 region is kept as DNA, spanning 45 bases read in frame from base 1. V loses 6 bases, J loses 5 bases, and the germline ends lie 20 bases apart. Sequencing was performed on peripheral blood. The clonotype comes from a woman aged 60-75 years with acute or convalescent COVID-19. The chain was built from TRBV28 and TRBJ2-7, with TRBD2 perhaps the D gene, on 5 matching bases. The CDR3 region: CASSKGAPRMHEQYF. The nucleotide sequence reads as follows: TGTGCCAGCAGCAAGGGAGCACCACGAATGCACGAGCAGTACTTC.